The entry below describes one TCR beta chain. Its antigen is currently not known. Per-base qualities were not stored, and no clone one base away is much larger. From the cysteine through the phenylalanine, the CDR3 covers 15 amino acids. Of the read, only the CDR3 DNA is kept; its 45 bases are in frame from base 1. Trimming takes 3 bases from V and 8 bases from J, and the germline ends sit 16 bases apart. The germline V gene (reference sequence) supplies CDR1 MNHEY and CDR2 SMNVEV. This sample is part of a study of cytomegalovirus exposure and HLA in healthy donors (dated by TCRdb to 2016 to 2017). With respect to the entire study: According to a later analysis, one platform produced both the 110 or so validation repertoires and the 670 or so repertoires of the first cohort. The aim of the study was to test whether cataloging public T cell receptors could identify signatures of past pathogen exposure. Along with the approximately 700-subject first cohort, a separate validation cohort of 120 different subjects was used. To predict cytomegalovirus infection status, the study brought together high-throughput TCR immunosequencing, statistical association of individual TCRs with disease status, and machine learning.

The library was made by the immunoSEQ multiplex PCR assay. Per the authors' processing: A statistical classification framework was built to diagnose cytomegalovirus status from the catalog of TCR beta chain sequences. In its TCRdb copy, this immuneACCESS table keeps in-frame sequences only and misses some clones. Where compared with another copy, unresolved V genes explain less than half of these, and the others have no known cause. V, J and clone size are taken as reported in that table, and D and trimming were inferred from the DNA itself. The sample has 110,000 to 150,000 clones on record, about 83% of them singletons. The ten largest clonotypes hold about 1.5% of the sample. The donors belonged to the validation cohort of about 120 subjects, which was separate from the approximately 700-subject first cohort. Summary of the overall study and its limitations: It was suggested by the authors that the approach could potentially be generalized to other disease states and immunological phenotypes. In both the original and validation cohorts, the classifier was reported to diagnose cytomegalovirus status with high specificity and sensitivity. A later analysis had no HLA typing for the validation cohort, so co-occurrence there was scored across all 130 or so repertoires. Most TCR sequences were observed very rarely across donors, whereas some public TCRs were present in many individuals. Three of the identified cytomegalovirus-associated TCR beta chains were confirmed in vitro to be specific for cytomegalovirus antigens. Of the cluster scores, approximately 95% were above 0 in a later analysis, which found that TCRs clustered in the first cohort also tended to co-occur in the 95 to 150 validation repertoires. In the study, some 180 TCR beta chains were listed as associated with cytomegalovirus.

The origin of this receptor is a woman younger than 45 in good health and CMV-seronegative. The sequence links TRBV27 to TRBJ1-4; the D gene remains uncertain. The sample comprised PBMCs. The nucleotide sequence is given as TGTGCCAGCAGTTTGATTCCCACAAATCCCGAAAAACTGTTTTTT. It encodes CASSLIPTNPEKLFF.